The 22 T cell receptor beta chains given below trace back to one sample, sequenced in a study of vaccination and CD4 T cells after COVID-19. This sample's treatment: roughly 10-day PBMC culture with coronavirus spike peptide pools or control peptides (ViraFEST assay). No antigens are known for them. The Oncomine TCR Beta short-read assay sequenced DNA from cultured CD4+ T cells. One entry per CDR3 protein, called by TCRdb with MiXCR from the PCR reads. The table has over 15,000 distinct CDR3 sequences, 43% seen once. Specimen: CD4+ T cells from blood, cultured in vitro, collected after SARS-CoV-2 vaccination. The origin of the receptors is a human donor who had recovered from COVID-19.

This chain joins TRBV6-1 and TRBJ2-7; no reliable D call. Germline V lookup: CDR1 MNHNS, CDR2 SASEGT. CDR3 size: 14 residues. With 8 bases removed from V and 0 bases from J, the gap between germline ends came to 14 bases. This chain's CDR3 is CASRSGDSSYEQYF. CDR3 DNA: TGTGCCAGCCGGTCGGGCGATAGCTCCTACGAGCAGTACTTC.

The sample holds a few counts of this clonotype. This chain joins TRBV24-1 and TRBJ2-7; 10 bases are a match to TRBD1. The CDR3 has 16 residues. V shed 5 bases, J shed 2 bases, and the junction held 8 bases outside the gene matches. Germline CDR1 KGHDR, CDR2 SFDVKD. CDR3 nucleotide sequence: TGTGCCACCAGTGGGCCCGGACAGGGGGGAACCTACGAGCAGTACTTC. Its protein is CATSGPGQGGTYEQYF.

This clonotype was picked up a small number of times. This CDR3 reads CASSERKATQYF. CDR3 DNA sequence: TGTGCCAGCAGTGAAAGGAAGGCGACCCAGTACTTC. The rearrangement joins TRBV28 to TRBJ2-5, with no clear D. Trimming took off 5 bases at V and 7 bases at J, with 11 bases between the two ends. Per germline, CDR1 MDHEN and CDR2 SYDVKM. The CDR3 is made up of 12 amino acids. Variable domain in full (rest from reference TRBV28 and TRBJ2-5): DVKVTQSSRYLVKRTGEKVFLECVQDMDHENMFWYRQDPGLGLRLIYFSYDVKMKEKGDIPEGYSVSREKKERFSLILESASTNQTSMYLCASSERKATQYFGPGTRLLVL.

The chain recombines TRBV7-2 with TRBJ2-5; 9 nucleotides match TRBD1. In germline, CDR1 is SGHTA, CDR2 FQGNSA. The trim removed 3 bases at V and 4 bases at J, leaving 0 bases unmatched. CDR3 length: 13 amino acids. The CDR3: CASSLDRGETQYF. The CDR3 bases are TGTGCCAGCAGCTTGGACAGGGGAGAGACCCAGTACTTC. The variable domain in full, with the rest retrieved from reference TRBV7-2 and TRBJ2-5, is GAGVSQSPSNKVTEKGKDVELRCDPISGHTALYWYRQSLGQGLEFLIYFQGNSAPDKSGLPSDRFSAERTGGSVSTLTIQRTQQEDSAVYLCASSLDRGETQYFGPGTRLLVL.

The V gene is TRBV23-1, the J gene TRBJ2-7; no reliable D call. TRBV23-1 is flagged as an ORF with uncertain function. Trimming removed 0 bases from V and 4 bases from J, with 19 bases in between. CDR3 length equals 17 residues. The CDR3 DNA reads TGCGCCAGCAGTCAATCGCCGACATCCCTTAACCCTTACGAGCAGTACTTC. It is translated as CASSQSPTSLNPYEQYF.

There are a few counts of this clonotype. The DNA for the CDR3 is TGTGCCACCAGCAGAGATGGACAGCCACAAGAGACCCAGTACTTC. It is translated as CATSRDGQPQETQYF. The chain recombines TRBV15 with TRBJ2-5, with D perhaps TRBD1 (6 bases). The germline V gene encodes CDR1 LNHNV and CDR2 YYDKDF (reference sequence). The CDR3 contains 15 residues. The V end lost 0 bases, the J end lost 2 bases, and 10 bases lay between the germline ends.

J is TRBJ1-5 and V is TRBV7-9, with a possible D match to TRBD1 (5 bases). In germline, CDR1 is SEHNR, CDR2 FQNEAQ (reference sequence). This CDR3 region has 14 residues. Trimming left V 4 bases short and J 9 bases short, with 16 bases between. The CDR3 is CASSSDGGGLPQHF. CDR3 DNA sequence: TGTGCCAGCAGCTCGGACGGGGGAGGATTGCCCCAGCATTTT.

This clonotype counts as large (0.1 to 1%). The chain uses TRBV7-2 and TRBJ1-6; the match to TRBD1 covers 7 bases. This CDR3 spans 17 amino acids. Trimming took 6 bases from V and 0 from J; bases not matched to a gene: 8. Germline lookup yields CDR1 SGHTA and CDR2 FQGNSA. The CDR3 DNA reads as TGTGCCAGCAGGTCAGGACAGGAAAGCTCCTATAATTCACCCCTCCACTTT. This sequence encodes CASRSGQESSYNSPLHF.

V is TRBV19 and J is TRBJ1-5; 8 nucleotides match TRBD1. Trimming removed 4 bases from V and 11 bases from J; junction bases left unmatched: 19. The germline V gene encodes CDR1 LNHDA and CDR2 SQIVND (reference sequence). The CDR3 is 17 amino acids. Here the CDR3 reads CASSTLRDRLLGGAQHF. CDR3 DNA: TGTGCCAGTAGTACCCTCCGGGACAGGTTATTGGGTGGAGCCCAGCATTTT.

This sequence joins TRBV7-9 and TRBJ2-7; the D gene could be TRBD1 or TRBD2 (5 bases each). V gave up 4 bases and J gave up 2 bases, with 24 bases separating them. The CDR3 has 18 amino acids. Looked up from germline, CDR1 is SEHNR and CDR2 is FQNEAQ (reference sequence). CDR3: CASSSPRIWTLGAYEQYF. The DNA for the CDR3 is TGTGCCAGCAGCTCCCCCCGTATTTGGACACTCGGGGCCTACGAGCAGTACTTC.

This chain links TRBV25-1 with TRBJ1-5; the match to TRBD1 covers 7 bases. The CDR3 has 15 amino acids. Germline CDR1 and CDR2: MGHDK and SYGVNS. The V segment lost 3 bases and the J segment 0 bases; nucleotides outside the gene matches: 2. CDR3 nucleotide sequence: TGTGCCAGCAGTGATGGGACAGTTAGCAATCAGCCCCAGCATTTT. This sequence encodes CASSDGTVSNQPQHF.

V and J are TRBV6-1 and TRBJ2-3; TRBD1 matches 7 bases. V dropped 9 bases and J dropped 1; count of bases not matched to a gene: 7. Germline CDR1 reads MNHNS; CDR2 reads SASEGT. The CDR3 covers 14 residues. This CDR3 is CASGFGTGTDTQYF. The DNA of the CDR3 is TGTGCCAGTGGATTTGGGACAGGCACAGATACGCAGTATTTT.

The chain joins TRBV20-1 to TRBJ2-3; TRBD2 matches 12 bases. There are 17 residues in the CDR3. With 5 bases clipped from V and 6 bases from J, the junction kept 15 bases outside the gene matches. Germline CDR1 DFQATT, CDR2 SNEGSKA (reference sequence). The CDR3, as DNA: TGCAGTGCTGAAGGATCATGGGCTAGCGGGAGGGTGGATACGCAGTATTTT. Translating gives CSAEGSWASGRVDTQYF.

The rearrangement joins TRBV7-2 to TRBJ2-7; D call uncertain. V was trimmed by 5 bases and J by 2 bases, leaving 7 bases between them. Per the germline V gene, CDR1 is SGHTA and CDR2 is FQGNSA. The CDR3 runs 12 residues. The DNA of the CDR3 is TGTGCCAGCAGCCTCTACCCCTACGAGCAGTACTTC. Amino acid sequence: CASSLYPYEQYF.

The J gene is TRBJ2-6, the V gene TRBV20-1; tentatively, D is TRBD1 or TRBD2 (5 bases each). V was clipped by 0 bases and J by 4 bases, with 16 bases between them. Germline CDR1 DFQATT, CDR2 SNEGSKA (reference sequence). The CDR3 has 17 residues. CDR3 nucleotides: TGCAGTGCTAGAGATAACCCATCAGGGAGCGGGGCCAACGTCCTGACTTTC. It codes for CSARDNPSGSGANVLTF.

Written as DNA, the CDR3 is TGTGCCAGCTCACTAAACCGGGACAGTGCTAACTATGGCTACACCTTC. Amino acids: CASSLNRDSANYGYTF. The rearrangement links TRBV18 to TRBJ1-2; the match to TRBD1 covers 7 bases. Germline V gene data show CDR1 as KGHSH and CDR2 as LQKENI. V gave up 4 bases and J gave up 0 bases; unmatched junction bases: 8. The CDR3 has 16 amino acids.

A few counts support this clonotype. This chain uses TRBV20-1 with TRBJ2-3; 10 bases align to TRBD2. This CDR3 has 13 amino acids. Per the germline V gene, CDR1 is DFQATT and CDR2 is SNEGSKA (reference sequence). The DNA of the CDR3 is TGCAGGATGATCGGGACTAGCGAAGATACGCAGTATTTT. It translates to CRMIGTSEDTQYF.

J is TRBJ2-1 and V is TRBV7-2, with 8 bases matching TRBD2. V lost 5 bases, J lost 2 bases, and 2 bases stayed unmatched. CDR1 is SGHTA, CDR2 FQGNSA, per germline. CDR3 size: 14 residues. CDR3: CASSMGLAYNEQFF. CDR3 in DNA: TGTGCCAGCAGCATGGGACTAGCCTACAATGAGCAGTTCTTC. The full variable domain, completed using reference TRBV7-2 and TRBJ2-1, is GAGVSQSPSNKVTEKGKDVELRCDPISGHTALYWYRQSLGQGLEFLIYFQGNSAPDKSGLPSDRFSAERTGGSVSTLTIQRTQQEDSAVYLCASSMGLAYNEQFFGPGTRLTVL.

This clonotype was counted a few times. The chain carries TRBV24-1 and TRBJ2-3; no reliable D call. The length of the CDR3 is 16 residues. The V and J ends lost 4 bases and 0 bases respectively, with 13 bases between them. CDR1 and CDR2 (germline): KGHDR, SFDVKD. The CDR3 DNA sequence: TGTGCCACCAGTGACGTTGACACAGCTAGCACAGATACGCAGTATTTT. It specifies CATSDVDTASTDTQYF.

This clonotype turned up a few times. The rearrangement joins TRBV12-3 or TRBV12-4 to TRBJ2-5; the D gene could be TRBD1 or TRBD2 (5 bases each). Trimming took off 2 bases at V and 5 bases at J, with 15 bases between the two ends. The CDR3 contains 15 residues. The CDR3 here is CASSLWDGTRETQYF. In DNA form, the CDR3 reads TGTGCCAGCAGTTTATGGGACGGGACCCGGGAGACCCAGTACTTC.

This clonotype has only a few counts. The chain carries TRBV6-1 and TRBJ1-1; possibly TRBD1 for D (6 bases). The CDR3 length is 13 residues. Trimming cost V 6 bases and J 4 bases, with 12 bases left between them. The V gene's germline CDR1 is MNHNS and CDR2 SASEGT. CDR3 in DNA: TGTGCCAGCAGATTCGACAGGTCCACTGAAGCTTTCTTT. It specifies CASRFDRSTEAFF.

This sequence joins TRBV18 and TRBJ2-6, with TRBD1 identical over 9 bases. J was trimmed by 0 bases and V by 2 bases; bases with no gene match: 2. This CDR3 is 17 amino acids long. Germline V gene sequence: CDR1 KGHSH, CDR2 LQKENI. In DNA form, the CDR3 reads TGTGCCAGCTCACCAGGGACAGGGAGCTCTGGGGCCAACGTCCTGACTTTC. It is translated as CASSPGTGSSGANVLTF.